This T cell receptor beta chain was identified during a study of T-cell reconstitution after alpha-beta-depleted transplantation in children. Overall study results and limits: Several hundred rapidly expanded clones from non-depleted graft cells reportedly supplied alpha-beta T cells about two months post-transplant. After one year, T-cell counts and TCRbeta diversity mostly came from new T cells. Where some patients showed high TCRbeta diversity at day 60, it came from recipient T cells and thymic progenitors that had survived.

Germline V gene lookup returns CDR1 MGHDK and CDR2 SYGVNS. The CDR3 is made up of 14 amino acids. V was clipped by 10 bases and J by 3 bases, with 15 bases between them. Unique molecular identifiers tagged the TCRbeta library. Each CDR3 protein gets one entry after TCRdb re-called the PCR reads with MiXCR. The data contain about 510,000 distinct CDR3 sequences, approximately 10% of them singletons. As to this clonotype: No antigen is known for it.

This specimen consisted of PBMCs, mostly from graft donor cells, obtained 180 days after TCRalphabeta/CD19-depleted stem cell transplant. The chain has TRBV25-1 and TRBJ2-2, with D unclear. This sequence originates from a female patient aged 2 to 10 who had a stem cell transplant for aplastic anemia, so the T cells may come from the graft donor. The CDR3 is CATTWTRDTGELFF. CDR3 DNA sequence: TGTGCCACCACATGGACCCGGGACACCGGGGAGCTGTTTTTT.